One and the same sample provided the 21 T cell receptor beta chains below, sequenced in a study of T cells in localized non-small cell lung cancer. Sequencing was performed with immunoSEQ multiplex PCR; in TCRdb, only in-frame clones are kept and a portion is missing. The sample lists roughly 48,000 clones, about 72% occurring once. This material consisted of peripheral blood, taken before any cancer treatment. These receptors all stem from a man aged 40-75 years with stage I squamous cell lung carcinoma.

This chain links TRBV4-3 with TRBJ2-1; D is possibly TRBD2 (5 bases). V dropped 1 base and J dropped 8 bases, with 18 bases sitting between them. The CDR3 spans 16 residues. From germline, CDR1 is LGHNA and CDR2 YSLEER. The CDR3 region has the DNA TGCGCCAGCAGCCAAGCGGCGGACCTGCGAGCGGATGAGCAGTTCTTC. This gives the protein CASSQAADLRADEQFF.

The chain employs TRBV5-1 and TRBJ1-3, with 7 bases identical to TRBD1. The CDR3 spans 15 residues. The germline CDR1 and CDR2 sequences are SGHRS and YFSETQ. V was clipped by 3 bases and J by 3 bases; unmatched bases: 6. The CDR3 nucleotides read TGCGCCAGCAGCTCTGCCGGGACAGTTGGAAACACCATATATTTT. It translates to CASSSAGTVGNTIYF.

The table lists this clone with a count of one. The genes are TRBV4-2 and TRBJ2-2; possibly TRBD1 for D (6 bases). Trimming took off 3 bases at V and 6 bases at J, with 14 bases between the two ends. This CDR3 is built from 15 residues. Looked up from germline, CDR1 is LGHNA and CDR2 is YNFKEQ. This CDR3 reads CASSQSYRDAGELFF. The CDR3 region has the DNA TGTGCCAGCAGCCAGTCATACAGGGATGCCGGGGAGCTGTTTTTT.

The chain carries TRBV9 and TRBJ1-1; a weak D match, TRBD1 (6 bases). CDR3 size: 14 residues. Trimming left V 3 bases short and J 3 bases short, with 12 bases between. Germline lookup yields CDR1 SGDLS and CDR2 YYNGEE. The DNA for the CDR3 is TGTGCCAGCAGCGCGGACGACAGGTACACTGAAGCTTTCTTT. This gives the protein CASSADDRYTEAFF.

CDR3 DNA: TGTGCCAGCAGCTTAGTGGCAGGGTACACTGAAGCTTTCTTT. Its translation: CASSLVAGYTEAFF. The chain is built from TRBV7-9 and TRBJ1-1, with D possibly TRBD1 on 5 matching bases. V was pared by 1 base and J by 3 bases, with 9 bases between. CDR3 length: 14 amino acids. The V gene's germline CDR1 is SEHNR and CDR2 FQNEAQ (reference sequence).

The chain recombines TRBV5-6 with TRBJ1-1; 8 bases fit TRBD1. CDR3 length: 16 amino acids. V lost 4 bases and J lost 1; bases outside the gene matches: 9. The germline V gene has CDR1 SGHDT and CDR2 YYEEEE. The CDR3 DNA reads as TGTGCCAGCAGCCCCCTGTCGGGGACAGGGAACACTGAAGCTTTCTTT. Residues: CASSPLSGTGNTEAFF.

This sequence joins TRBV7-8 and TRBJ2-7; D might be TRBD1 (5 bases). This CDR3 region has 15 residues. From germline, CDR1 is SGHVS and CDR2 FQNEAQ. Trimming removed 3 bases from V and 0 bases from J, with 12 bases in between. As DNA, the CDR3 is TGTGCCAGCAGCTTTGGTACAGGTACCTCCTACGAGCAGTACTTC. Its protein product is CASSFGTGTSYEQYF.

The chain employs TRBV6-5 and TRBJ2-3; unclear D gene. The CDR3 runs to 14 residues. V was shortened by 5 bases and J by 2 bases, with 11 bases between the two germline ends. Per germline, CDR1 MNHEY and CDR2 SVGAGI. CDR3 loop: CASSLDMFTDTQYF. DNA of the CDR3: TGTGCCAGCAGTCTAGACATGTTCACAGATACGCAGTATTTT.

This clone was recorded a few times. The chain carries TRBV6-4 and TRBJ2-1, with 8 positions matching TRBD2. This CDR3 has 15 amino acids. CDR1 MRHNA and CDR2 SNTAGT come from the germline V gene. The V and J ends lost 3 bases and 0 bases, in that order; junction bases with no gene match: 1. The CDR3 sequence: CASSESGSSYNEQFF. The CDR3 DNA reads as TGTGCCAGCAGTGAGAGCGGGAGCTCCTACAATGAGCAGTTCTTC.

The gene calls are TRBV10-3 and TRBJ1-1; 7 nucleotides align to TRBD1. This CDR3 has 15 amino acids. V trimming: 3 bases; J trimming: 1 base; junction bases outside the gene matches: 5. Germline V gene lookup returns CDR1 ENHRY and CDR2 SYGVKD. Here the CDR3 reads CAISDRQGGNTEAFF. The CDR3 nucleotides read TGTGCCATCAGTGATCGACAGGGAGGGAACACTGAAGCTTTCTTT.

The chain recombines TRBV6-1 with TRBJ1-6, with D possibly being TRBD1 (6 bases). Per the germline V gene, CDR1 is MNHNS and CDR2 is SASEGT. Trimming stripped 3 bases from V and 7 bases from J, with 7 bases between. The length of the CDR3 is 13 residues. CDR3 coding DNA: TGTGCCAGCAGTGAGAGGGGGAATTCACCCCTCCACTTT. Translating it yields CASSERGNSPLHF.

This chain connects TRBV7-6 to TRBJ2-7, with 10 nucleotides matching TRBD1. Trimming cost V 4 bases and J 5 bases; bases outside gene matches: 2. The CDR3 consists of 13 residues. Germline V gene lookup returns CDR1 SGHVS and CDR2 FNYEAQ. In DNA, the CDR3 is TGTGCCAGCAGCTCCGGACAGGGGGACGAGCAGTACTTC. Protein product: CASSSGQGDEQYF.

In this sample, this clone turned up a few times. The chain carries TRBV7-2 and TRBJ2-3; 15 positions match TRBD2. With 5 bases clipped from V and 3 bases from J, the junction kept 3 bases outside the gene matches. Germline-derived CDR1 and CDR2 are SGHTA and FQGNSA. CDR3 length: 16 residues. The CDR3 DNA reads TGTGCCAGCAGCCGGACTAGCGGGGGGGCGACAGATACGCAGTATTTT. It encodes CASSRTSGGATDTQYF.

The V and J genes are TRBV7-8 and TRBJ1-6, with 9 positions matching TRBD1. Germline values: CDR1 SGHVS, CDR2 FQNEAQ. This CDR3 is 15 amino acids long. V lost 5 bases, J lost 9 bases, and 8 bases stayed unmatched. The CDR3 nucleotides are TGTGCCAGCAGCACCGGGACAGGGTTTTCTTCACCCCTCCACTTT. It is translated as CASSTGTGFSSPLHF.

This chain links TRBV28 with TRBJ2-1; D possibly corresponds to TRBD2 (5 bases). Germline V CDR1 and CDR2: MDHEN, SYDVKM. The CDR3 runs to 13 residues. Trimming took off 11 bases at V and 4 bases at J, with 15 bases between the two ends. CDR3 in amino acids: CAGGRAGYNEQFF. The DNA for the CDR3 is TGTGCCGGAGGAAGGGCCGGGTACAATGAGCAGTTCTTC.

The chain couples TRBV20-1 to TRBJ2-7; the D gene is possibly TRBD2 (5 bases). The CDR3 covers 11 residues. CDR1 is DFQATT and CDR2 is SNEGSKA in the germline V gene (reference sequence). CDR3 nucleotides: TGCAGCGCGGGTTCTTCCTACGAGCAGTACTTC. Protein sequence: CSAGSSYEQYF.

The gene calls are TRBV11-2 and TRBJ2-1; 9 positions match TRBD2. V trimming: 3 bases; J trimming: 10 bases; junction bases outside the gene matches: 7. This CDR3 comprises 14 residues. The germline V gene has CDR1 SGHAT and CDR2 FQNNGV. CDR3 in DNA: TGTGCCAGCAGCTTTGGCGGGGGGGCGGAAGAGCAGTTCTTC. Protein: CASSFGGGAEEQFF.

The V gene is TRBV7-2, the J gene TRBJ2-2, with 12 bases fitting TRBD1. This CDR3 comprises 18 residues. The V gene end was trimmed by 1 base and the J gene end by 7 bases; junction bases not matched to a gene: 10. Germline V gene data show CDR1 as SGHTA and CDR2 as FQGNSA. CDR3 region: CASSLVATGTGGGGELFF. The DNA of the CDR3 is TGTGCCAGCAGCTTAGTCGCGACCGGGACAGGGGGCGGCGGGGAGCTGTTTTTT.

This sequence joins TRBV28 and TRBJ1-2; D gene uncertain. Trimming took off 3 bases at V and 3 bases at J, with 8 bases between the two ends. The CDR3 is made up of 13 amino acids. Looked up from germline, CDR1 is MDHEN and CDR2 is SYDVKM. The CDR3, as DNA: TGTGCCAGCAGTTTTAGTGCCGACTATGGCTACACCTTC. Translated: CASSFSADYGYTF.

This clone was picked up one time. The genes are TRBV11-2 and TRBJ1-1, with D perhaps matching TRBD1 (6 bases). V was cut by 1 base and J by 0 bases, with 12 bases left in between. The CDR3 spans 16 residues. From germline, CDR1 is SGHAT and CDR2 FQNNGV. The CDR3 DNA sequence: TGTGCCAGCAGCTTAGTGGGGGGGCCAATGAACACTGAAGCTTTCTTT. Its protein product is CASSLVGGPMNTEAFF.

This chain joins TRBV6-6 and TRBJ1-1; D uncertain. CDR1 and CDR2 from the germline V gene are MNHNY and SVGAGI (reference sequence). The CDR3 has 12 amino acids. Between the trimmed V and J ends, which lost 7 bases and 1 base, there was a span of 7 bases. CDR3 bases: TGTGCCAGCATCGGAGAGAACACTGAAGCTTTCTTT. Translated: CASIGENTEAFF.